The following is a TCR beta chain sequence with its context. As yet, its antigen is unknown. For the second PCR, which ran for roughly 6 to 12 cycles, a sample-barcoded 5' primer and a J-beta primer mix were used. TCRdb used MiXCR to reprocess the 5' RACE reads, holding one entry per CDR3 protein. This table holds nearly 1 million distinct CDR3 sequences, roughly 50% found once. The data stem from a study of blood T cells in healthy people across ages. Study results and caveats: Per million T cells, TCR beta diversity dropped roughly linearly as age increased. Fewer expanded clones and more diversity marked long-lived versus aged donors.

There are 17 residues in the CDR3. After removal of 7 bases from V and 0 bases from J, the junction contained 8 bases not matched to a gene. CDR1 and CDR2 from the germline V gene are MGHDK and SYGVNS. The V and J genes are TRBV25-1 and TRBJ2-6; 8 bases fit TRBD1. The sequenced material came from blood. The sequence came from a woman aged 55-70 years in good health. The CDR3 region has the DNA TGTGCCAGCAAACGGACAGGGTCAGGCTCTGGGGCCAACGTCCTGACTTTC. This encodes CASKRTGSGSGANVLTF.